The 27 T cell receptor beta chains below were found in one sample sequenced in a study of identical twins. TCRdb re-analysed the 5' RACE reads in MiXCR, keeping a single row per CDR3 protein. The profile shows about 570,000 distinct CDR3 sequences, roughly 9.9% of them singletons. These data were likewise used in another study, on yellow fever vaccine responses in identical twins.

Material: PBMCs. Source of these receptors: a woman aged 18 to 35 in good health.

This clonotype was recorded a few times. V is TRBV7-3 and J is TRBJ2-1; TRBD1 aligns across 7 bases. CDR3 length: 13 amino acids. The V gene end was trimmed by 8 bases and the J gene end by 4 bases; junction bases not matched to a gene: 5. In germline, CDR1 is SGHTA, CDR2 FQGTGA. CDR3 nucleotide sequence: TGTGCCAGCTCCCAGGGGGAATACAATGAGCAGTTCTTC. Its translation is CASSQGEYNEQFF.

The chain is built from TRBV5-1 and TRBJ2-3, with 8 nucleotides matching TRBD1. This CDR3 region has 15 residues. Germline CDR1 is SGHRS and CDR2 is YFSETQ. V lost 0 bases, J lost 2 bases, and 2 bases stayed unmatched. The CDR3 DNA is TGCGCCAGCAGCTTGGGGGACAGGTTCACAGATACGCAGTATTTT. Its translation: CASSLGDRFTDTQYF. Supplemented by reference TRBV5-1 and TRBJ2-3, the full variable domain reads KAGVTQTPRYLIKTRGQQVTLSCSPISGHRSVSWYQQTPGQGLQFLFEYFSETQRNKGNFPGRFSGRQFSNSRSEMNVSTLELGDSALYLCASSLGDRFTDTQYFGPGTRLTVL.

This clonotype has ten or more counts. This sequence joins TRBV10-2 and TRBJ2-1; 7 bases are shared with TRBD2. Germline loops: CDR1 WSHSY, CDR2 SAAADI. The CDR3 runs 13 residues. With V trimmed by 2 bases and J by 9 bases, 4 bases remained unmatched. Here the CDR3 DNA reads TGCGCCAGCAGTGAGGGACTAGTAGGTGAGCAGTTCTTC. This translates into CASSEGLVGEQFF.

This clonotype was found a few times. This chain connects TRBV12-3 or TRBV12-4 to TRBJ2-7; 7 nucleotides line up with TRBD1. The junction had 7 bases not matched to a gene; V was cut back by 5 bases and J by 0 bases. CDR3 length: 15 residues. CDR3 residues: CASSPTGSVSYEQYF. The CDR3 region has the DNA TGTGCCAGCAGTCCGACAGGGTCAGTCTCCTACGAGCAGTACTTC.

This clonotype was seen repeatedly, ten times or more. This chain joins TRBV12-3 or TRBV12-4 and TRBJ2-7, with no clear D. V was pared by 5 bases and J by 3 bases, with 14 bases between. The CDR3 consists of 14 residues. CDR3 region: CASSLDTLGYEQYF. CDR3 coding DNA: TGTGCCAGCAGTCTCGACACTTTGGGCTACGAGCAGTACTTC.

This clonotype was recorded many times. The J gene is TRBJ1-2, the V gene TRBV25-1, with TRBD1 identical over 8 bases. CDR3 length equals 14 residues. J was trimmed by 5 bases and V by 5 bases; bases with no gene match: 7. From germline, CDR1 is MGHDK and CDR2 SYGVNS. The CDR3 DNA reads TGTGCCAGCAGTACCTTGGACAGGGTGTATGGCTACACCTTC. It is translated as CASSTLDRVYGYTF.

V is TRBV29-1 and J is TRBJ2-7; 10 bases map to TRBD2. The CDR3 has 15 amino acids. The germline V gene has CDR1 SQVTM and CDR2 ANQGSEA. V was clipped by 4 bases and J by 3 bases; unmatched bases: 9. As DNA, the CDR3 is TGCAGCGTTGTGGGAAGCGGGAGGGCTAACTACGAGCAGTACTTC. This gives the protein CSVVGSGRANYEQYF.

This clonotype was seen more than once but under ten times. In DNA, the CDR3 is TGCAGTGCTAGAGATTGGACAGGGGCCTCCTACGAGCAGTACTTC. It is translated as CSARDWTGASYEQYF. The rearrangement uses TRBV20-1 and TRBJ2-7, with 9 bases matching TRBD1. The trim removed 0 bases at V and 0 bases at J, leaving 3 bases unmatched. Germline CDR1 DFQATT, CDR2 SNEGSKA (reference sequence). There are 15 residues in the CDR3.

This clonotype was picked up many times. This chain joins TRBV30 and TRBJ2-7, with D hard to call. Germline values: CDR1 GTSNPN, CDR2 SVGIG (reference sequence). V was shortened by 1 base and J by 6 bases, with 10 bases between the two germline ends. The CDR3 is 12 amino acids. Here the CDR3 reads CAWSELRSEQYF. In DNA form, the CDR3 reads TGTGCCTGGAGTGAACTACGGTCCGAGCAGTACTTC.

This clonotype was detected a few times. The chain couples TRBV16 to TRBJ2-7; a possible D gene is TRBD1 (5 bases). Trimming stripped 0 bases from V and 6 bases from J, with 9 bases between. Germline CDR1 reads KGHSY; CDR2 reads FQNENV. The CDR3 is 13 residues long. This CDR3 reads CASSQSGRVEQYF. CDR3 in DNA: TGTGCCAGCAGCCAATCGGGCAGGGTCGAGCAGTACTTC.

This clonotype was seen more than once but under ten times. This chain links TRBV3-1 with TRBJ2-1, with 8 nucleotides matching TRBD1. Trimming took 6 bases from V and 7 from J; bases not matched to a gene: 11. Germline assignment: CDR1 LGHDT and CDR2 YNNKEL (reference sequence). The CDR3 is 15 amino acids. The CDR3: CASSYGQGGLNEQFF. DNA of the CDR3: TGTGCCAGCAGTTACGGACAGGGTGGTTTGAATGAGCAGTTCTTC.

This clonotype was detected ten times or more. The chain carries TRBV21-1 and TRBJ2-5; the DNA was not used to check the table's D call, TRBD1. TRBV21-1 counts as a pseudogene. This CDR3 has 14 residues. CDR3 sequence reads: CASSLQGQGETQYF. CDR3 DNA sequence: TGTGCCAGCAGCCTTCAGGGCCAGGGAGAGACCCAGTACTTC.

The chain joins TRBV6-2 or TRBV6-3 to TRBJ2-5; D perhaps matches TRBD1 (6 bases). V shed 7 bases and J shed 4 bases, with 10 bases lying between them. The CDR3 length is 12 residues. CDR1 and CDR2 (germline): MNHEY, SVGEGT. The CDR3, as DNA: TGTGCCAGCAATCGAGGGGGAGAGACCCAGTACTTC. Its protein is CASNRGGETQYF.

The rearrangement links TRBV9 to TRBJ2-1; 12 nucleotides agree with TRBD2. Germline V gene lookup returns CDR1 SGDLS and CDR2 YYNGEE. J gave up 4 bases and V 4 bases, and 9 bases lay outside the gene matches. This CDR3 is 17 amino acids long. The CDR3 DNA is TGTGCCAGCAGCCCCACTTCCGGACTAGCGGGGTACAATGAGCAGTTCTTC. This encodes CASSPTSGLAGYNEQFF.

The rearrangement uses TRBV11-2 and TRBJ2-2; no clear D gene. V was cut by 5 bases and J by 2 bases, with 18 bases left in between. CDR3 length equals 17 residues. CDR1 and CDR2 (germline): SGHAT, FQNNGV. The CDR3 DNA sequence: TGTGCCAGCAGCCGCAGCCCCGCAGACTCAAACACCGGGGAGCTGTTTTTT. This translates into CASSRSPADSNTGELFF.

This clonotype was found a few times. The chain joins TRBV12-3 or TRBV12-4 to TRBJ2-2; TRBD2 matches 8 bases. The CDR3 contains 16 residues. Trimming cost V 3 bases and J 4 bases; bases outside gene matches: 7. CDR3 nucleotides: TGTGCCAGCAGTTTGTCCGGGGGGGATCTCACCGGGGAGCTGTTTTTT. Translating it yields CASSLSGGDLTGELFF.

This clonotype came up many times. The chain has TRBV12-3 or TRBV12-4 and TRBJ1-2, with D possibly matching TRBD1 (6 bases). CDR3 length: 12 amino acids. V was shortened by 4 bases and J by 3 bases, with 6 bases between the two germline ends. The CDR3 reads CASSYRDYGYTF. The CDR3 DNA reads TGTGCCAGCAGTTACAGGGACTATGGCTACACCTTC.

This clonotype came up a few times. The chain uses TRBV14 and TRBJ2-5; 10 nucleotides line up with TRBD2. The V and J ends lost 4 bases and 5 bases, in that order; junction bases with no gene match: 7. CDR1 is SGHDN and CDR2 is FVKESK in the germline V gene. CDR3 length equals 15 residues. Written as DNA, the CDR3 is TGTGCCAGCAGCCGCAGACAGGGACTAGCGGAGACCCAGTACTTC. This sequence encodes CASSRRQGLAETQYF.

This clonotype turned up a few times. The chain employs TRBV7-9 and TRBJ2-7, with D hard to call. Germline CDR1 and CDR2: SEHNR and FQNEAQ (reference sequence). The CDR3 is made up of 13 amino acids. Trimming took 4 bases from V and 5 from J, leaving 12 bases between them. This CDR3 reads CASSYLGRNEQYF. DNA of the CDR3: TGTGCCAGCAGCTACCTTGGTAGAAACGAGCAGTACTTC. Full variable domain (missing parts from reference TRBV7-9 and TRBJ2-7): DTGVSQNPRHKITKRGQNVTFRCDPISEHNRLYWYRQTLGQGPEFLTYFQNEAQLEKSRLLSDRFSAERPKGSFSTLEIQRTEQGDSAMYLCASSYLGRNEQYFGPGTRLTVT.

The chain has TRBV4-2 and TRBJ1-6; perhaps TRBD1 as D (5 bases). CDR1 LGHNA and CDR2 YNFKEQ come from the germline V gene. The length of the CDR3 is 16 residues. The V gene lost 0 bases and the J gene lost 7 bases, with 13 bases spanning the gap. The CDR3 sequence: CASSQDLDRGNSPLHF. CDR3 DNA: TGTGCCAGCAGCCAAGACTTGGATAGGGGAAATTCACCCCTCCACTTT.

Many counts were recorded for this clonotype. This chain uses TRBV27 with TRBJ2-7; D is undetermined. Germline assignment: CDR1 MNHEY and CDR2 SMNVEV (reference sequence). The CDR3 loop spans 14 amino acids. With 0 bases removed from V and 2 bases from J, the gap between germline ends came to 8 bases. DNA of the CDR3: TGTGCCAGCAGTTTATCCGGACGGACCTACGAGCAGTACTTC. Amino acid sequence: CASSLSGRTYEQYF.

Details on this clonotype: A read error is possible here, since a much larger clone lies one base away. The genes are TRBV5-1 and TRBJ2-1; TRBD2 agrees at 10 bases. Per germline, CDR1 SGHRS and CDR2 YFSETQ. The CDR3 extends over 14 amino acids. CDR3 region: CASSLVGLANEQLF. The CDR3 nucleotides are TGCGCCAGCAGCTTGGTGGGACTAGCGAATGAGCAGCTCTTC.

This clonotype was seen a few times. This sequence joins TRBV3-1 and TRBJ2-3, with TRBD2 identical over 10 bases. There are 16 residues in the CDR3. Germline loops: CDR1 LGHDT, CDR2 YNNKEL (reference sequence). V shed 4 bases and J 5 bases; nucleotides not matched to a gene: 9. The CDR3 spells CASSRRASGGVDTQYF. For the CDR3, the DNA is TGTGCCAGCAGCCGGAGGGCTAGCGGGGGCGTAGATACGCAGTATTTT.

This clonotype was recorded a few times. Here the CDR3 DNA reads TGTGCCAGCAGCGCCCGGACAGATGATCAGCCCCAGCATTTT. Protein sequence: CASSARTDDQPQHF. The rearrangement joins TRBV9 to TRBJ1-5; D perhaps matches TRBD1 (6 bases). This CDR3 spans 14 amino acids. The germline gives CDR1 SGDLS, CDR2 YYNGEE. Trimming removed 3 bases from V and 5 bases from J, with 12 bases in between.

The chain carries TRBV20-1 and TRBJ2-1; the match to TRBD1 covers 7 bases. This CDR3 has 15 residues. CDR1 and CDR2 (germline): DFQATT, SNEGSKA (reference sequence). The junction had 8 bases not matched to a gene; V was cut back by 4 bases and J by 2 bases. CDR3 coding DNA: TGCAGTGCTAAAAAACAGGGGAAAACCTACAATGAGCAGTTCTTC. Residues: CSAKKQGKTYNEQFF.

In this sample, this clonotype turned up many times. The chain recombines TRBV24-1 with TRBJ2-3; D not certain. Deletions cut 4 bases from V and 5 bases from J, with 12 bases between. This CDR3 contains 14 residues. CDR1 is KGHDR, CDR2 SFDVKD, per germline. This chain's CDR3 is CATSDGLGEDTQYF. CDR3 nucleotide sequence: TGTGCCACCAGTGACGGGCTAGGCGAAGATACGCAGTATTTT.

The chain couples TRBV7-9 to TRBJ2-1, with 10 bases identical to TRBD1. After removal of 7 bases from V and 5 bases from J, the junction contained 8 bases not matched to a gene. The CDR3 is 15 amino acids. Germline V CDR1 and CDR2: SEHNR, FQNEAQ (reference sequence). Here the CDR3 reads CASTRRQGAHNEQFF. The CDR3 DNA reads as TGTGCCAGCACCAGACGACAGGGGGCCCACAATGAGCAGTTCTTC. Full variable domain (rest looked up from reference TRBV7-9 and TRBJ2-1): DTGVSQNPRHKITKRGQNVTFRCDPISEHNRLYWYRQTLGQGPEFLTYFQNEAQLEKSRLLSDRFSAERPKGSFSTLEIQRTEQGDSAMYLCASTRRQGAHNEQFFGPGTRLTVL.